These 19 T cell receptor beta chains came from one sample sequenced in a study of T cell responses to AZD1222 COVID-19 vaccine. Profiled with immunoSEQ multiplex PCR; TCRdb holds only in-frame clones, not every one. Here the sample spans tens of thousands of clones, 89% being singletons. Material: peripheral blood, obtained on day 0 of AZD1222 vaccination. The receptor source for this set is an adult in good health.

The chain recombines TRBV19 with TRBJ1-1; possible D gene TRBD1, 5 bases. There are 13 residues in the CDR3. Between the trimmed V and J ends, which lost 5 bases and 9 bases, there was a span of 16 bases. CDR1 is LNHDA and CDR2 is SQIVND in the germline V gene (reference sequence). The CDR3 reads CASSSGQSAKAFF. Written as DNA, the CDR3 is TGTGCCAGTAGTTCGGGGCAGAGTGCTAAAGCTTTCTTT.

The V gene is TRBV7-2, the J gene TRBJ2-3; no clear D. This CDR3 has 14 amino acids. Germline V gene lookup returns CDR1 SGHTA and CDR2 FQGNSA. Trimming shortened V by 4 bases and J by 3 bases, and 11 bases separated the two germline ends. In DNA, the CDR3 is TGTGCCAGCAGCTCCAAGGCACCAACAGATACGCAGTATTTT. The encoded protein is CASSSKAPTDTQYF.

The DNA of the CDR3 is TGTGCCAGCAGCCTTGGGGGGCTGGGGGACACCATATATTTT. Encoded protein: CASSLGGLGDTIYF. The genes are TRBV11-2 and TRBJ1-3; maybe TRBD1 (6 bases). This CDR3 is built from 14 residues. V lost 5 bases, J lost 8 bases, and 16 bases lay in between. The germline V gene encodes CDR1 SGHAT and CDR2 FQNNGV.

The chain is built from TRBV5-1 and TRBJ2-3; TRBD2 matches 12 bases. This CDR3 is built from 15 residues. The germline gives CDR1 SGHRS, CDR2 YFSETQ. The J segment lost 3 bases and the V segment lost 1 base, leaving 0 bases of the junction unmatched. CDR3 residues: CASSLLAGGTDTQYF. DNA of the CDR3: TGCGCCAGCAGCTTGCTAGCGGGAGGGACAGATACGCAGTATTTT.

This chain uses TRBV19 with TRBJ1-2; D remains unclear. The CDR3 spans 17 residues. CDR1 is LNHDA and CDR2 is SQIVND in the germline V gene (reference sequence). Trimming shortened V by 3 bases and J by 2 bases, and 19 bases separated the two germline ends. The CDR3 protein is CASSIYFGPALNYGYTF. Here the CDR3 DNA reads TGTGCCAGTAGTATTTACTTCGGGCCCGCACTGAACTATGGCTACACCTTC.

This chain's CDR3 is CASKEGGMNTEAFF. The DNA for the CDR3 is TGTGCCAGCAAGGAGGGGGGGATGAACACTGAAGCTTTCTTT. The chain combines TRBV6-5 with TRBJ1-1; tentative D call: TRBD1 (6 bases). This CDR3 has 14 residues. V was pared by 7 bases and J by 0 bases, with 12 bases between. CDR1 MNHEY and CDR2 SVGAGI come from the germline V gene.

The V gene is TRBV5-6, the J gene TRBJ1-3; D possibly corresponds to TRBD1 (5 bases). The CDR3 spans 17 residues. V shed 0 bases and J shed 4 bases, with 17 bases lying between them. In germline, CDR1 is SGHDT, CDR2 YYEEEE. The CDR3 bases are TGTGCCAGCAGCTTGGGTGGGACCCAAAGAGGAGGAAACACCATATATTTT. Translation: CASSLGGTQRGGNTIYF.

The chain joins TRBV14 to TRBJ2-3, with D hard to call. V shed 0 bases and J shed 0 bases, with 7 bases lying between them. CDR1 and CDR2 (germline): SGHDN, FVKESK. The CDR3 covers 15 residues. The CDR3 region is CASSQDTRSTDTQYF. CDR3 bases: TGTGCCAGCAGCCAAGATACGCGGAGCACAGATACGCAGTATTTT. Together with reference TRBV14 and TRBJ2-3, the CDR3 gives the full variable domain: EAGVTQFPSHSVIEKGQTVTLRCDPISGHDNLYWYRRVMGKEIKFLLHFVKESKQDESGMPNNRFLAERTGGTYSTLKVQPAELEDSGVYFCASSQDTRSTDTQYFGPGTRLTVL.

V is TRBV9 and J is TRBJ1-2; 12 nucleotides line up with TRBD1. The V gene end was trimmed by 3 bases and the J gene end by 4 bases; junction bases not matched to a gene: 7. The CDR3 runs 16 residues. CDR1 is SGDLS and CDR2 is YYNGEE in the germline V gene. In DNA, the CDR3 is TGTGCCAGCAGCGGCGGGGACAGGGGGCGAAGCTATGGCTACACCTTC. Translation gives CASSGGDRGRSYGYTF. Full variable domain (rest looked up from reference TRBV9 and TRBJ1-2): DSGVTQTPKHLITATGQRVTLRCSPRSGDLSVYWYQQSLDQGLQFLIQYYNGEERAKGNILERFSAQQFPDLHSELNLSSLELGDSALYFCASSGGDRGRSYGYTFGSGTRLTVV.

The rearrangement links TRBV7-9 to TRBJ1-3; the D is unclear. The CDR3 extends over 15 amino acids. V lost 0 bases and J 0 bases, leaving 6 bases between the germline ends. Germline-derived CDR1 and CDR2 are SEHNR and FQNEAQ (reference sequence). CDR3 sequence (DNA): TGTGCCAGCAGCTTAGCGGGCAGCTCTGGAAACACCATATATTTT. This translates into CASSLAGSSGNTIYF. Full variable domain (rest looked up from reference TRBV7-9 and TRBJ1-3): DTGVSQNPRHKITKRGQNVTFRCDPISEHNRLYWYRQTLGQGPEFLTYFQNEAQLEKSRLLSDRFSAERPKGSFSTLEIQRTEQGDSAMYLCASSLAGSSGNTIYFGEGSWLTVV.

In the case of this clone: Other DNA sequences in this sample translate to the same CDR3. The genes are TRBV24-1 and TRBJ2-1; TRBD2 aligns across 10 bases. The V segment lost 0 bases and the J segment 13 bases; nucleotides outside the gene matches: 2. Germline assignment: CDR1 KGHDR and CDR2 SFDVKD. The CDR3 is made up of 13 amino acids. In nucleotides, the CDR3 is TGTGCCACCAGTGATTTGACTAGCGGGAAACAGTTCTTC. Protein sequence: CATSDLTSGKQFF.

The rearrangement links TRBV19 to TRBJ1-1; D is unclear. CDR3 length: 15 amino acids. V lost 3 bases and J lost 2, with 13 bases in between. Germline-derived CDR1 and CDR2 are LNHDA and SQIVND (reference sequence). The CDR3, as DNA: TGTGCCAGTAGTATGTGGGCCGCCACCAACACTGAAGCTTTCTTT. Translation: CASSMWAATNTEAFF.

The chain uses TRBV6-2 or TRBV6-3 and TRBJ2-7; 13 nucleotides line up with TRBD2. This CDR3 spans 16 amino acids. Germline trimming cut 6 bases from V and 4 bases from J; bases unmatched to any gene: 9. Per germline, CDR1 MNHEY and CDR2 SVGEGT. The CDR3 sequence is CASSRTSGGLRYEQYF. In nucleotides, the CDR3 is TGTGCCAGCAGCCGGACTAGCGGGGGCTTGCGGTACGAGCAGTACTTC.

This rearrangement joins TRBV2 to TRBJ2-3, with 7 bases that match TRBD2. The CDR3 is made up of 15 amino acids. Germline values: CDR1 SNHLY, CDR2 FYNNEI. Trimming took 3 bases from V and 1 from J; bases not matched to a gene: 4. The CDR3: CASSDRGGGTDTQYF. For the CDR3, the DNA is TGTGCCAGCAGTGATCGCGGGGGTGGCACAGATACGCAGTATTTT.

V usage is TRBV6-5 and J usage is TRBJ1-2; 8 bases line up with TRBD1. Germline V gives CDR1 MNHEY, CDR2 SVGAGI. V shed 4 bases, J shed 7 bases, and the junction held 5 bases outside the gene matches. The CDR3 consists of 13 residues. This CDR3 is CASSFRGRGGYTF. The CDR3 bases are TGTGCCAGCAGTTTCAGGGGGCGAGGTGGCTACACCTTC.

J is TRBJ1-6 and V is TRBV30; D remains unclear. Germline V lookup: CDR1 GTSNPN, CDR2 SVGIG (reference sequence). V was cut by 3 bases and J by 0 bases, with 6 bases left in between. This CDR3 region has 14 residues. The CDR3 DNA is TGTGCCTGGAGAAGCGGCTCCTATAATTCACCCCTCCACTTT. Protein product: CAWRSGSYNSPLHF.

The CDR3, as DNA: TGTGCCAGCAGCTTGGTGTACTACAATGAGCAGTTCTTC. It translates to CASSLVYYNEQFF. This chain connects TRBV5-4 to TRBJ2-1; D is unclear. The ends were cut back, 0 bases at V and 3 bases at J, with 4 bases in the middle. The germline gives CDR1 SGHNT, CDR2 YYREEE (reference sequence). The CDR3 sequence is 13 residues long.

The chain employs TRBV5-8 and TRBJ1-2; no reliable D call. Trimming left V 0 bases short and J 4 bases short, with 10 bases between. The CDR3 has 14 residues. From germline, CDR1 is SGHTS and CDR2 YDEGEE. In DNA form, the CDR3 reads TGTGCCAGCAGCTTGGAGCGGGTAGTCTATGGCTACACCTTC. Translated, it gives CASSLERVVYGYTF.

This clone was detected once. The chain uses TRBV12-5 and TRBJ1-1; D unresolved. The germline gives CDR1 LGHNT, CDR2 FRNRAP. CDR3 length equals 13 residues. V lost 2 bases and J 1 base, leaving 5 bases between the germline ends. The CDR3 DNA is TGTGCTAGTGGTTTGAGCGAGAACACTGAAGCTTTCTTT. Translated: CASGLSENTEAFF.